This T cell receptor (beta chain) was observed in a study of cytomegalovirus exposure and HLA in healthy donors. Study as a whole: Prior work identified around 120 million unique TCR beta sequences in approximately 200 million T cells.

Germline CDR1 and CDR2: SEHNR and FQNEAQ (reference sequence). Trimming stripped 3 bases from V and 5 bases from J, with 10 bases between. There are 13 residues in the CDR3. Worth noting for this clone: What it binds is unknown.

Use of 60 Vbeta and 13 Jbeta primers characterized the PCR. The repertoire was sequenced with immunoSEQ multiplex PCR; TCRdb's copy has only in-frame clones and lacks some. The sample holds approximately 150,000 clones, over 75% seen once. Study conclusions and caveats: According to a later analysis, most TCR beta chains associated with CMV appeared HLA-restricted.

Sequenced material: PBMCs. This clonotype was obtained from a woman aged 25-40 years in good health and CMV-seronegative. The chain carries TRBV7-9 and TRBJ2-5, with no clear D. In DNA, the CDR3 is TGTGCCAGCAGCTTGACAATTACGGAGACCCAGTACTTC. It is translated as CASSLTITETQYF.